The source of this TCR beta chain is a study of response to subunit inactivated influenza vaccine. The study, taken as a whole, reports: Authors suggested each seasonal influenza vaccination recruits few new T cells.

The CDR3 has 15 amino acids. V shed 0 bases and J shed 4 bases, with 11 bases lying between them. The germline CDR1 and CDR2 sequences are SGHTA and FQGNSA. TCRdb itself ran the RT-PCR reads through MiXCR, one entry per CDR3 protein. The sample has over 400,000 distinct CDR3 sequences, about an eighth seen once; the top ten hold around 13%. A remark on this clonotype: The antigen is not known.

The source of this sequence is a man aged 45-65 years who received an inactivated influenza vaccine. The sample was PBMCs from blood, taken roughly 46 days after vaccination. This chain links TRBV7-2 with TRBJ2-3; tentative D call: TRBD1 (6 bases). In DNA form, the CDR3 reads TGTGCCAGCAGCTTAGCCGCAAGGGGGTCAGATACGCAGTATTTT. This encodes CASSLAARGSDTQYF.